These 8 T cell receptor beta chains were sequenced from one sample in a study of shared T cell receptors in the human thymus. Produced via immunoSEQ multiplex PCR; TCRdb's table is partial and in-frame only. The table has 640,000 or so clones, approximately 89% seen once. The same data also contributed to another study, on human thymus T cells.

What was sequenced was thymocytes. The source of these receptors is a boy under two years old with a congenital heart defect.

The rearrangement links TRBV29-1 to TRBJ2-3; D perhaps matches TRBD2 (6 bases). The ends were cut back, 1 base at V and 2 bases at J, with 19 bases in the middle. Germline-derived CDR1 and CDR2 are SQVTM and ANQGSEA. CDR3 length: 17 residues. The CDR3: CSVEGVTRVGDTDTQYF. The CDR3 DNA follows: TGCAGCGTTGAAGGCGTGACTAGAGTCGGGGACACAGATACGCAGTATTTT.

The chain joins TRBV10-3 to TRBJ2-3, with TRBD2 matching over 10 bases. The V and J ends lost 8 bases and 0 bases, in that order; junction bases with no gene match: 5. Germline loops: CDR1 ENHRY, CDR2 SYGVKD. The CDR3 consists of 15 residues. In DNA form, the CDR3 reads TGTGCCATCGTACTAGCGGGACCTAGCACAGATACGCAGTATTTT. It encodes CAIVLAGPSTDTQYF.

V usage is TRBV18 and J usage is TRBJ2-7; D possibly corresponds to TRBD1 (6 bases). The V gene lost 0 bases and the J gene lost 6 bases, with 15 bases spanning the gap. This CDR3 comprises 15 residues. Looked up from germline, CDR1 is KGHSH and CDR2 is LQKENI. The CDR3 is CASSPPTYRACEQYF. The CDR3 DNA follows: TGTGCCAGCTCACCACCTACGTACAGGGCGTGCGAGCAGTACTTC.

This chain uses TRBV28 with TRBJ1-3; TRBD1 matches at 7 bases. V gave up 5 bases and J gave up 0 bases; unmatched junction bases: 13. The CDR3 runs 18 residues. Germline V gene data show CDR1 as MDHEN and CDR2 as SYDVKM. The CDR3 loop is CASSPGQVWPNSGNTIYF. The DNA of the CDR3 is TGTGCCAGCAGTCCCGGACAGGTCTGGCCCAACTCTGGAAACACCATATATTTT.

CDR3 in DNA: TGTGCCAGCAGTTCTGGGACATATAGCTGCCAGCCCCAGCATTTT. Its translation is CASSSGTYSCQPQHF. The rearrangement uses TRBV28 and TRBJ1-5; D is possibly TRBD1 (6 bases). Germline CDR1 reads MDHEN; CDR2 reads SYDVKM. The CDR3 loop spans 15 amino acids. V was clipped by 4 bases and J by 7 bases, with 17 bases between them. The full variable domain, completed using reference TRBV28 and TRBJ1-5, is DVKVTQSSRYLVKRTGEKVFLECVQDMDHENMFWYRQDPGLGLRLIYFSYDVKMKEKGDIPEGYSVSREKKERFSLILESASTNQTSMYLCASSSGTYSCQPQHFGDGTRLSIL.

The V call is TRBV5-4, the J call TRBJ2-1; TRBD2 matches 12 bases. The length of the CDR3 is 15 residues. V lost 5 bases and J lost 7; bases outside the gene matches: 7. Germline loops: CDR1 SGHNT, CDR2 YYREEE (reference sequence). The CDR3 protein is CASRTTSGGGNEQFF. The CDR3 region has the DNA TGTGCCAGCAGGACGACTAGCGGGGGAGGGAATGAGCAGTTCTTC.

This clone was counted only a few times. The chain employs TRBV18 and TRBJ2-7; D is uncertain. This CDR3 has 13 amino acids. The V end was cut by 4 bases, the J end by 2 bases, with 9 bases between. Germline CDR1 and CDR2: KGHSH and LQKENI. CDR3 sequence reads: CASSRENAYEQYF. The CDR3 DNA reads TGTGCCAGCTCACGAGAGAACGCCTACGAGCAGTACTTC.

This chain links TRBV7-3 with TRBJ2-2; the match to TRBD1 covers 7 bases. The CDR3 contains 13 residues. V trimming: 5 bases; J trimming: 6 bases; junction bases outside the gene matches: 3. Germline assignment: CDR1 SGHTA and CDR2 FQGTGA. The CDR3 sequence: CASSKTGAGELFF. CDR3 nucleotides: TGTGCCAGCAGCAAAACAGGGGCCGGGGAGCTGTTTTTT.